The rows below give T cell receptor beta chains drawn from one sample of a study of blood T cell repertoires in COVID-19. Method: immunoSEQ multiplex PCR; TCRdb's copy keeps in-frame clones and lacks some. The table includes some 58,000 clones, 90% detected once. Sequenced sample: peripheral blood. The receptors come from a man in his forties with acute or convalescent COVID-19. The CDR3 runs from the conserved cysteine through the conserved F or W. The D gene is left open where the match is weak. Only part of the rows carry a size: once, few, many, or a class if the clone is expanded.

abundance	v_gene	j_gene	d_gene	CDR3aa	CDR3nt
NA	TRBV20-1	TRBJ2-1	NA	CSATNNEQFF	TGCAGTGCTACCAACAATGAGCAGTTCTTC
NA	TRBV4-1	TRBJ2-2	NA	CASSQAIGELFF	TGCGCCAGCAGCCAAGCTATAGGGGAGCTGTTTTTT
NA	TRBV2	TRBJ1-4	TRBD1	CASSLQGWGEKLFF	TGTGCCAGCAGTCTACAGGGGTGGGGCGAAAAACTGTTTTTT
NA	TRBV5-1	TRBJ2-2	TRBD1	CASSLNRDRVAGELFF	TGCGCCAGCAGCTTAAACCGGGACAGGGTAGCCGGGGAGCTGTTTTTT
NA	TRBV6-5	TRBJ1-5	TRBD1	CASSSGTGVYNQPQHF	TGTGCCAGCAGTTCCGGGACAGGGGTTTACAATCAGCCCCAGCATTTT
once	TRBV24-1	TRBJ2-1	NA	CATSDRTGGNEQFF	TGTGCCACCAGTGATCGGACTGGTGGGAATGAGCAGTTCTTC
NA	TRBV5-6	TRBJ1-4	TRBD1	CASSTKIDRGTNEKLFF	TGTGCCAGCAGCACCAAGATCGACAGGGGGACTAATGAAAAACTGTTTTTT
NA	TRBV11-2	TRBJ2-1	TRBD2	CASSPGLQIYNEQFF	TGTGCCAGCAGCCCGGGACTACAGATATACAATGAGCAGTTCTTC
NA	TRBV19	TRBJ2-7	NA	CASSRPPGGAGEQYF	TGTGCCAGTAGTAGACCCCCGGGCGGGGCTGGGGAGCAGTACTTC
NA	TRBV7-2	TRBJ2-3	TRBD2	CASSLQRGEDTQYF	TGTGCCAGCAGCTTACAGCGGGGGGAGGATACGCAGTATTTT
NA	TRBV2	TRBJ1-4	NA	CATYTTDNEKLFF	TGTGCCACATACACCACCGATAATGAAAAACTGTTTTTT
NA	TRBV24-1	TRBJ1-1	NA	CATSGRATEAFF	TGTGCCACCAGTGGTAGAGCTACTGAAGCTTTCTTT
NA	TRBV3-1/TRBV3-2	TRBJ2-1	TRBD2	CASSQILGTSGLTGYNEQFF	TGTGCCAGCAGCCAGATCCTCGGGACTAGCGGACTCACCGGATACAATGAGCAGTTCTTC
NA	TRBV11-3	TRBJ1-5	NA	CASSLAGNQPQHF	TGTGCCAGCAGCTTAGCGGGAAATCAGCCCCAGCATTTT
NA	TRBV29-1	TRBJ1-1	NA	CSVAGTANTEAFF	TGCAGCGTCGCGGGGACGGCGAACACTGAAGCTTTCTTT
NA	TRBV12-5	TRBJ2-5	TRBD2	CASASGPRGETQYF	TGTGCTAGTGCCTCGGGGCCGCGGGGGGAGACCCAGTACTTC
NA	TRBV7-2	TRBJ2-7	TRBD2	CASSLVGLAGYEQYF	TGTGCCAGCAGCTTAGTGGGACTAGCGGGCTACGAGCAGTACTTC
NA	TRBV30	TRBJ2-2	TRBD2	CAWRPRGLGTGELFF	TGTGCCTGGAGACCGCGGGGACTAGGGACCGGGGAGCTGTTTTTT
NA	TRBV2	TRBJ2-1	TRBD2	CASSEYSGRAFHNEQFF	TGTGCCAGCAGTGAGTACAGCGGGAGGGCCTTCCACAATGAGCAGTTCTTC
few	TRBV11-2	TRBJ2-3	NA	CASSFFMDTQYF	TGTGCCAGCAGCTTCTTTATGGATACGCAGTATTTT
NA	TRBV9	TRBJ1-5	NA	CASSVDSSNQPQHF	TGTGCCAGCAGCGTAGACTCTAGCAATCAGCCCCAGCATTTT
NA	TRBV24-1	TRBJ2-2	TRBD2	CATSARASGNTGELFF	TGTGCCACCAGTGCGAGGGCTAGCGGCAACACCGGGGAGCTGTTTTTT
few	TRBV5-1	TRBJ2-7	NA	CASSPERISYEQYF	TGCGCCAGCAGCCCTGAGCGGATCTCCTACGAGCAGTACTTC
NA	TRBV9	TRBJ1-4	NA	CASSVAGGRANEKLFF	TGTGCCAGCAGCGTAGCTGGGGGCAGAGCTAATGAAAAACTGTTTTTT
few	TRBV12-3/TRBV12-4	TRBJ2-7	TRBD2	CASSKGLSYEQYF	TGTGCCAGCAGCAAGGGACTATCCTACGAGCAGTACTTC
NA	TRBV30	TRBJ2-2	TRBD2	CAWSGGGGNTGELFF	TGTGCCTGGAGTGGCGGGGGGGGGAACACCGGGGAGCTGTTTTTT
once	TRBV19	TRBJ1-4	TRBD1	CASSISGTGGMANEKLFF	TGTGCCAGTAGTATTTCGGGGACAGGGGGCATGGCTAATGAAAAACTGTTTTTT
NA	TRBV7-2	TRBJ2-3	TRBD2	CASSLASPGGGTDTQYF	TGTGCCAGCAGCTTAGCTTCCCCGGGAGGGGGCACAGATACGCAGTATTTT